Listed below are T cell receptor beta chains from one sample, sequenced in a study of blood T cell repertoires in COVID-19. The assay was immunoSEQ multiplex PCR, and TCRdb's table has in-frame clones only and misses some. The sample contains a few hundred thousand clones, roughly four fifths of which appear only once. Sequencing input: PBMCs or T cells enriched from blood (not recorded which). The receptors derive from a woman aged 55 to 70 who had recovered from COVID-19. Both conserved end residues are part of each CDR3. Each record gives: clone size, J gene, D gene, V gene, CDR3 DNA, CDR3 protein. D genes are given only for firm matches. The size field is filled for only some rows; it gives once, few, many or a size class.

clone size: NA; J gene: TRBJ1-1; D gene: NA; V gene: TRBV7-2; CDR3 DNA: TGTGCCAGCAGCGGTGGACAGAGGGGGACTGAAGCTTTCTTT; CDR3 protein: CASSGGQRGTEAFF
clone size: NA; J gene: TRBJ2-3; D gene: NA; V gene: TRBV11-1; CDR3 DNA: TGTGCCAGCAGCTTACTGGGGGGTTCTACGGCGGGTACGCAGTATTTT; CDR3 protein: CASSLLGGSTAGTQYF
clone size: once; J gene: TRBJ2-7; D gene: NA; V gene: TRBV4-1; CDR3 DNA: TGCGCCAGCAGCGGACAGACCGGGTCCTACGAGCAGTACTTC; CDR3 protein: CASSGQTGSYEQYF
clone size: NA; J gene: TRBJ1-5; D gene: TRBD1; V gene: TRBV5-6; CDR3 DNA: TGTGCCAGCAATGGGACAGGGGGAGCGGGCAATCAGCCCCAGCATTTT; CDR3 protein: CASNGTGGAGNQPQHF
clone size: NA; J gene: TRBJ1-2; D gene: TRBD1; V gene: TRBV29-1; CDR3 DNA: TGCAGCGTCCTCCGACAGGGAGGATATGGCTACACCTTC; CDR3 protein: CSVLRQGGYGYTF
clone size: NA; J gene: TRBJ1-4; D gene: NA; V gene: TRBV5-1; CDR3 DNA: TGCGCCAGCAGCGACACCACTAATGAAAAACTGTTTTTT; CDR3 protein: CASSDTTNEKLFF
clone size: NA; J gene: TRBJ1-4; D gene: NA; V gene: TRBV5-4; CDR3 DNA: TGTGCCAGCAGCTTGGCCCTGGGGCTTAATGAAAAACTGTTTTTT; CDR3 protein: CASSLALGLNEKLFF
clone size: NA; J gene: TRBJ1-3; D gene: NA; V gene: TRBV5-6; CDR3 DNA: TGTGCCAGCAGCTTTTCTCGCTACTCTGGAAACACCATATATTTT; CDR3 protein: CASSFSRYSGNTIYF
clone size: NA; J gene: TRBJ2-7; D gene: TRBD1; V gene: TRBV5-1; CDR3 DNA: TGCGCCAGCAGCTTGTCCGGGACAGGGGTCCACGAGCAGTACTTC; CDR3 protein: CASSLSGTGVHEQYF
clone size: NA; J gene: TRBJ2-1; D gene: NA; V gene: TRBV30; CDR3 DNA: TGTGCCTGGAGTTCAGGCTACAATGAGCAGTTCTTC; CDR3 protein: CAWSSGYNEQFF
clone size: once; J gene: TRBJ1-5; D gene: NA; V gene: TRBV24-1; CDR3 DNA: TGTGCCACCAGTGGCCAGAGCAATCAGCCCCAGCATTTT; CDR3 protein: CATSGQSNQPQHF
clone size: NA; J gene: TRBJ1-1; D gene: TRBD1; V gene: TRBV19; CDR3 DNA: TGTGCCAGTAGAGACAGGGTCACTGAAGCTTTCTTT; CDR3 protein: CASRDRVTEAFF
clone size: NA; J gene: TRBJ2-3; D gene: TRBD2; V gene: TRBV9; CDR3 DNA: TGTGCCAGCAGCGTAGAAGTCCGGGGAGGGGATTCGCAGTATTTT; CDR3 protein: CASSVEVRGGDSQYF
clone size: NA; J gene: TRBJ2-7; D gene: NA; V gene: TRBV5-1; CDR3 DNA: TGCGCCAGCAGCTTACTCCGGGGCGGCGGGACGAACGAGCAGTACTTC; CDR3 protein: CASSLLRGGGTNEQYF
clone size: NA; J gene: TRBJ2-7; D gene: TRBD1; V gene: TRBV6-5; CDR3 DNA: TGTGCCAGCAGTCCGGACAGGGAGGTGTACGAGCAGTACTTC; CDR3 protein: CASSPDREVYEQYF
clone size: NA; J gene: TRBJ1-4; D gene: TRBD1; V gene: TRBV3-1/TRBV3-2; CDR3 DNA: TGTGCCAGCAGCCCTAGGACAGGGGGGGGTGAAAAACTGTTTTTT; CDR3 protein: CASSPRTGGGEKLFF
clone size: NA; J gene: TRBJ2-1; D gene: TRBD1; V gene: TRBV19; CDR3 DNA: TGTGCCAGTACAGGGGGTATTGACAATGAGCAGTTCTTC; CDR3 protein: CASTGGIDNEQFF
clone size: NA; J gene: TRBJ2-1; D gene: TRBD1; V gene: TRBV11-1; CDR3 DNA: TGTGCCAGCAGCCCACCCTGGACAGGGGCGATAAATGAGCAGTTCTTC; CDR3 protein: CASSPPWTGAINEQFF
clone size: NA; J gene: TRBJ2-1; D gene: TRBD2; V gene: TRBV10-3; CDR3 DNA: TGTGCCATCAGTGAGGCGACTAGCGAAAATGAGCAGTTCTTC; CDR3 protein: CAISEATSENEQFF
clone size: NA; J gene: TRBJ2-2; D gene: NA; V gene: TRBV4-3; CDR3 DNA: TGCGCCAGCAGCCAAGAAAGGGGGGGCGCCACCGGGGAGCTGTTTTTT; CDR3 protein: CASSQERGGATGELFF
clone size: NA; J gene: TRBJ1-2; D gene: NA; V gene: TRBV9; CDR3 DNA: TGTGCCAGCAGCGTATCGCAGGGCCCTAACTATGGCTACACCTTC; CDR3 protein: CASSVSQGPNYGYTF
clone size: NA; J gene: TRBJ2-1; D gene: NA; V gene: TRBV3-1/TRBV3-2; CDR3 DNA: TGTGCCAGCAGCCAAGATAAAAGCAGGGGTCGGCAGCAGTTCTTC; CDR3 protein: CASSQDKSRGRQQFF
clone size: NA; J gene: TRBJ1-2; D gene: TRBD1; V gene: TRBV7-9; CDR3 DNA: TGTGCCAGCAGCCAAAACAGGGGGGACGGCTACACCTTC; CDR3 protein: CASSQNRGDGYTF
clone size: few; J gene: TRBJ1-1; D gene: NA; V gene: TRBV29-1; CDR3 DNA: TGCAGCGCCCCAGCGGTGAACACTGAAGCTTTCTTT; CDR3 protein: CSAPAVNTEAFF
clone size: once; J gene: TRBJ1-2; D gene: NA; V gene: TRBV3-1/TRBV3-2; CDR3 DNA: TGTGCCAGCAGCCAAGATGTCGGCCGCAGGGTACATGGCTACACCTTC; CDR3 protein: CASSQDVGRRVHGYTF
clone size: NA; J gene: TRBJ1-2; D gene: TRBD1; V gene: TRBV27; CDR3 DNA: TGTGCCAGCAGCTTTGTGGACAGGAACTATGGCTACACCTTC; CDR3 protein: CASSFVDRNYGYTF
clone size: NA; J gene: TRBJ2-7; D gene: NA; V gene: TRBV10-3; CDR3 DNA: TGTGCCATCAGTGAGTCGATGGGGGGGCGGTCCTACGAGCAGTACTTC; CDR3 protein: CAISESMGGRSYEQYF
clone size: few; J gene: TRBJ2-7; D gene: NA; V gene: TRBV7-9; CDR3 DNA: NA; CDR3 protein: CASSFGAGGVAYEQYF
clone size: NA; J gene: TRBJ2-3; D gene: NA; V gene: TRBV21-1; CDR3 DNA: TGTGCCAGCAGCAAAGTCGCGGGGAGCACAGATACGCAGTATTTT; CDR3 protein: CASSKVAGSTDTQYF
clone size: NA; J gene: TRBJ2-6; D gene: TRBD2; V gene: TRBV4-1; CDR3 DNA: TGCGCCAGCAGCCAACGCCGACTAGCGGGAGGCTCTGGGGCCAACGTCCTGACTTTC; CDR3 protein: CASSQRRLAGGSGANVLTF
clone size: NA; J gene: TRBJ2-5; D gene: NA; V gene: TRBV18; CDR3 DNA: TGTGCCAGCTCACCACTTAAGTCTGGAGCGCAAGAGACCCAGTACTTC; CDR3 protein: CASSPLKSGAQETQYF